Listed below are T cell receptor beta chains from one sample, sequenced in a study of T cells after somatic rescue of genetic block. Method: immunoSEQ multiplex PCR; TCRdb's copy keeps in-frame clones and lacks some. The sample lists some 70,000 clones, roughly 93% occurring once. What was sequenced was peripheral blood mononuclear cells (PBMCs). These receptors originate from a man under 40. Each CDR3 is given with its conserved first and last residue. A D gene is named only where the DNA matches it firmly. A row's size may be missing; if present it is once, few, many or a size class.

J: TRBJ1-5; D: TRBD1; V: TRBV29-1; size: once; CDR3: CSASRGVGNQPQHF; DNA: TGCAGCGCCAGCAGGGGGGTGGGCAATCAGCCCCAGCATTTT
J: TRBJ1-1; D: TRBD1; V: TRBV5-1; size: -; CDR3: CASSPGTAQDQAFF; DNA: TGCGCCAGCAGCCCCGGGACAGCCCAGGACCAAGCTTTCTTT
J: TRBJ2-5; D: -; V: TRBV7-9; size: -; CDR3: CASSLGVETQYF; DNA: TGTGCCAGCAGCTTAGGAGTGGAGACCCAGTACTTC
J: TRBJ1-5; D: TRBD1; V: TRBV18; size: once; CDR3: CASSPPGTEYQPQHF; DNA: TGTGCCAGCTCACCCCCCGGGACAGAGTATCAGCCCCAGCATTTT
J: TRBJ2-1; D: TRBD2; V: TRBV7-9; size: -; CDR3: CASSSRTSGVSYNEQFF; DNA: TGTGCCAGCAGCTCGAGGACTAGCGGGGTCTCCTACAATGAGCAGTTCTTC
J: TRBJ2-1; D: -; V: TRBV18; size: -; CDR3: CASSPPQLSSYNEQFF; DNA: TGTGCCAGCTCACCACCGCAGCTCAGCTCCTACAATGAGCAGTTCTTC
J: TRBJ2-3; D: TRBD2; V: TRBV4-1; size: -; CDR3: CASSQAGLAGDLDTQYF; DNA: TGCGCCAGCAGCCAGGCGGGACTAGCGGGAGATCTAGATACGCAGTATTTT
J: TRBJ2-3; D: TRBD2; V: TRBV25-1; size: -; CDR3: CASSDYSGRPTDTQYF; DNA: TGTGCCAGCAGTGATTACAGCGGGAGGCCCACAGATACGCAGTATTTT
J: TRBJ1-1; D: TRBD1; V: TRBV25-1; size: -; CDR3: CANGGPRDSGNTEAFF; DNA: TGTGCCAACGGGGGACCCCGGGACAGTGGGAACACTGAAGCTTTCTTT
J: TRBJ2-2; D: TRBD2; V: TRBV5-4; size: -; CDR3: CASSAIAGGTGELFF; DNA: TGTGCCAGCAGCGCTATAGCGGGAGGGACCGGGGAGCTGTTTTTT
J: TRBJ2-5; D: -; V: TRBV10-1; size: -; CDR3: CASSESILAGPEGTQYF; DNA: TGCGCCAGCAGTGAGTCGATCTTGGCGGGCCCCGAGGGAACCCAGTACTTC
J: TRBJ1-2; D: TRBD1; V: TRBV9; size: -; CDR3: CASSARTGANYGYTF; DNA: TGTGCCAGCAGCGCCCGGACAGGAGCTAACTATGGCTACACCTTC
J: TRBJ1-3; D: -; V: TRBV7-9; size: -; CDR3: CASSLSRGGGNTIYF; DNA: TGTGCCAGCAGCCTTTCTCGGGGTGGTGGAAACACCATATATTTT
J: TRBJ2-5; D: -; V: TRBV9; size: few; CDR3: CASSVGTGVFETQYF; DNA: TGTGCCAGCAGCGTAGGTACGGGAGTCTTTGAGACCCAGTACTTC
J: TRBJ1-5; D: -; V: TRBV19; size: -; CDR3: CASSALNQPQHF; DNA: TGTGCCAGTAGTGCCCTTAATCAGCCCCAGCATTTT
J: TRBJ1-1; D: TRBD1; V: TRBV23-1; size: -; CDR3: CASSHNLRDSHTEAFF; DNA: TGCGCCAGCAGTCATAATCTCCGGGACAGTCACACTGAAGCTTTCTTT
J: TRBJ1-5; D: -; V: TRBV19; size: -; CDR3: CASSMPRRGANQPQHF; DNA: TGTGCCAGTAGTATGCCCCGGAGGGGGGCCAATCAGCCCCAGCATTTT
J: TRBJ2-5; D: TRBD2; V: TRBV4-2; size: -; CDR3: CASSQDLGGEGKETQYF; DNA: TGTGCCAGCAGCCAAGATCTTGGCGGGGAGGGAAAGGAGACCCAGTACTTC
J: TRBJ1-1; D: -; V: TRBV28; size: -; CDR3: CASLGFPGRTEAFF; DNA: TGTGCCAGCTTAGGATTTCCAGGGAGAACTGAAGCTTTCTTT
J: TRBJ2-3; D: -; V: TRBV5-1; size: -; CDR3: CASSPGQLGTDTQYF; DNA: TGCGCCAGCAGCCCAGGACAGCTGGGGACAGATACGCAGTATTTT
J: TRBJ2-5; D: -; V: TRBV6-5; size: -; CDR3: CASSYTRTAPETQYF; DNA: TGTGCCAGCAGTTACACACGGACCGCCCCGGAGACCCAGTACTTC
J: TRBJ1-4; D: TRBD1; V: TRBV2; size: -; CDR3: CASSDFGTGGSTNEKLFF; DNA: TGTGCCAGCAGTGACTTCGGGACAGGGGGATCGACTAATGAAAAACTGTTTTTT
J: TRBJ1-1; D: -; V: TRBV6-1; size: -; CDR3: CASSRADGVKAEAFF; DNA: TGTGCCAGCAGCAGGGCGGATGGAGTTAAGGCTGAAGCTTTCTTT
J: TRBJ2-3; D: TRBD2; V: TRBV9; size: -; CDR3: CASSPLAGGTDTQYF; DNA: TGTGCCAGCAGCCCGTTAGCGGGAGGCACAGATACGCAGTATTTT
J: TRBJ1-5; D: TRBD1; V: TRBV5-1; size: -; CDR3: CASSLRTGEPQHF; DNA: TGCGCCAGCAGCCTTAGGACAGGTGAGCCCCAGCATTTT
J: TRBJ1-4; D: TRBD1; V: TRBV27; size: -; CDR3: CASRTGDEKLFF; DNA: TGTGCCAGCAGAACAGGGGATGAAAAACTGTTTTTT
J: TRBJ2-7; D: -; V: TRBV10-3; size: -; CDR3: CAISGGDNSYEQYF; DNA: TGTGCCATCAGTGGGGGGGACAATTCCTACGAGCAGTACTTC
J: TRBJ1-3; D: -; V: TRBV28; size: -; CDR3: CASSFPASGNTIYF; DNA: TGTGCCAGCAGTTTCCCGGCTTCTGGAAACACCATATATTTT
J: TRBJ2-1; D: TRBD2; V: TRBV7-2; size: once; CDR3: CASSTGGSSYNEQFF; DNA: TGTGCCAGCAGCACGGGAGGGAGCTCCTACAATGAGCAGTTCTTC
J: TRBJ2-3; D: -; V: TRBV11-2; size: -; CDR3: CASSLGSETDTQYF; DNA: TGTGCCAGCAGCTTAGGAAGCGAGACAGATACGCAGTATTTT
J: TRBJ1-2; D: TRBD1; V: TRBV19; size: -; CDR3: CASSGTANYGYTF; DNA: TGTGCCAGTAGTGGGACAGCTAACTATGGCTACACCTTC
J: TRBJ2-7; D: TRBD2; V: TRBV5-1; size: -; CDR3: CASSLGTSGDYEQYF; DNA: TGCGCCAGCAGCTTGGGCACTAGCGGCGACTACGAGCAGTACTTC
J: TRBJ2-3; D: -; V: TRBV10-3; size: -; CDR3: CAISDLGGGTDTQYF; DNA: TGTGCCATCAGTGACCTGGGGGGCGGCACAGATACGCAGTATTTT
J: TRBJ2-2; D: -; V: TRBV10-1; size: -; CDR3: CASSERDTGELFF; DNA: TGCGCCAGCAGTGAGAGGGACACCGGGGAGCTGTTTTTT
J: TRBJ1-1; D: -; V: TRBV19; size: once; CDR3: CASSIGRLMNTEAFF; DNA: TGTGCCAGTAGTATCGGGCGGCTGATGAACACTGAAGCTTTCTTT
J: TRBJ2-5; D: -; V: TRBV7-2; size: once; CDR3: CASSFGPAETQYF; DNA: TGTGCCAGCAGCTTCGGCCCCGCCGAGACCCAGTACTTC
J: TRBJ2-7; D: TRBD1; V: TRBV27; size: -; CDR3: CASSLRGTVTYEQYF; DNA: TGTGCCAGCAGTTTAAGGGGGACAGTAACCTACGAGCAGTACTTC
J: TRBJ2-3; D: TRBD2; V: TRBV9; size: once; CDR3: CASSVRRETSTDTQYF; DNA: TGTGCCAGCAGCGTAAGGCGGGAGACGAGCACAGATACGCAGTATTTT
J: TRBJ2-3; D: -; V: TRBV10-1; size: once; CDR3: CASSAWDLTDTQYF; DNA: TGCGCCAGCAGCGCTTGGGACCTCACAGATACGCAGTATTTT